This T cell receptor beta chain came from a study of shared clonotypes between healthy human individuals. Whole-study context: A couple of women and a few men aged 18 to 49 made up the donors.

Trimming stripped 1 base from V and 3 bases from J, with 10 bases between. CDR3 length: 14 residues. CDR1 is SGHRS, CDR2 YFSETQ, per germline. Evenly divided among several immunoSEQ plates was the genomic DNA of each subset. TCRdb's table, derived via immunoSEQ multiplex PCR, lists solely in-frame clones and lacks some. The top ten hold 0.3% to 0.45% of the sample, which has fewer than 1.6 million clones, 98% to 99% seen once. About this clone itself: The target antigen is unknown.

Whole-study results and caveats: Rarefaction demonstrated incomplete sorted-subset sequencing despite large depth. The sole specimen, blood, was sampled, and tissue repertoires likely differ.

The sequence came from a man aged 30 to 39 in good health. Specimen: naive CD4+ T cells sorted from blood. As for subset: CD45RA+ positively selected. The J gene is TRBJ1-1, the V gene TRBV5-1, with no clear D. Here the CDR3 reads CASSLTHVYTEAFF. In nucleotides, the CDR3 is TGCGCCAGCAGCTTGACCCACGTCTACACTGAAGCTTTCTTT.